This T cell receptor beta chain comes out of a study of cytomegalovirus exposure and HLA in healthy donors. PCR primers comprised 60 Vbeta and 13 Jbeta primers. Assay used: immunoSEQ multiplex PCR; TCRdb lists only in-frame clones, some missing. The top ten clones hold about 1.5% of a sample with around 55,000 clones, around three quarters of them seen once. V lost 5 bases to trimming and J lost 1 base, with 5 bases between them. The CDR3 is made up of 12 amino acids. CDR1 is LNHDA, CDR2 SQIVND, per germline (reference sequence). This TCR was recovered from a female donor in good health and CMV-seronegative. The chain has TRBV19 and TRBJ1-2; the D is unclear. Input material: PBMCs. The CDR3 loop is CASSVGNYGYTF. In DNA form, the CDR3 reads TGTGCCAGTAGTGTCGGTAACTATGGCTACACCTTC.